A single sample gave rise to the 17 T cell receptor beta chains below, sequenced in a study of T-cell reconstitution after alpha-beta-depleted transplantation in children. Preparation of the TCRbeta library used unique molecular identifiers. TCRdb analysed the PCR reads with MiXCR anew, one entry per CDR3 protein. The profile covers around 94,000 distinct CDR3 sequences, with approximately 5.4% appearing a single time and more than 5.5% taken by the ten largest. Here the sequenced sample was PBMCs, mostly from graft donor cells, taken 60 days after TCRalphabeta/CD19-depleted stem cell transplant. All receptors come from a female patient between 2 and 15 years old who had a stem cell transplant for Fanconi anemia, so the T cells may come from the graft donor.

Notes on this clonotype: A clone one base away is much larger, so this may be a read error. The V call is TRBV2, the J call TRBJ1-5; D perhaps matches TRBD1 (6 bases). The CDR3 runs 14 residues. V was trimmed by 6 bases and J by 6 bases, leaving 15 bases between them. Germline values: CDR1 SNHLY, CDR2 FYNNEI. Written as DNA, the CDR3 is TGTGCCAGCAGACGGGACATGGGCATTCAGCCCCAGCATTTT. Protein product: CASRRDMGIQPQHF.

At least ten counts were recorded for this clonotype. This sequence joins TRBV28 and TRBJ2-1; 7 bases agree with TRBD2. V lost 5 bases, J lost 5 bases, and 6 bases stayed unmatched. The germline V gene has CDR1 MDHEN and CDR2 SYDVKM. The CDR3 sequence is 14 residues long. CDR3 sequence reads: CASSLWDYHNEQFF. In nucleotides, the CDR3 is TGTGCCAGCAGTCTCTGGGACTATCACAATGAGCAGTTCTTC.

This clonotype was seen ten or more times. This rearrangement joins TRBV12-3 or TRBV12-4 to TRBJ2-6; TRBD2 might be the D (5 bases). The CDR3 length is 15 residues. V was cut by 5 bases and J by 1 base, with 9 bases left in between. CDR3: CASSLRGSGANVLTF. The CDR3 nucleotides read TGTGCCAGCAGTCTCCGGGGTTCTGGGGCCAACGTCCTGACTTTC.

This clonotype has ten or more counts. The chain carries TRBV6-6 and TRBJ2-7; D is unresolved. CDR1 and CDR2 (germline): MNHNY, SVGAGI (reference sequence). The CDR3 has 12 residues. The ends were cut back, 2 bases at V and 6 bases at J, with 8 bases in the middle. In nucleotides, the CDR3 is TGTGCCAGCAGTTACGGTGACTCCGAGCAGTACTTC. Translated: CASSYGDSEQYF.

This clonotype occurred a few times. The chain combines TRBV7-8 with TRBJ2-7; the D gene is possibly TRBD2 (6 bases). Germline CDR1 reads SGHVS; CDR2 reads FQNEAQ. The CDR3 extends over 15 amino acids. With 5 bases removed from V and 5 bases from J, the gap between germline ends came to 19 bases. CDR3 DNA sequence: TGTGCCAGCAGCCTTTTAAGACGGGAGTCCAACGAGCAGTACTTC. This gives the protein CASSLLRRESNEQYF.

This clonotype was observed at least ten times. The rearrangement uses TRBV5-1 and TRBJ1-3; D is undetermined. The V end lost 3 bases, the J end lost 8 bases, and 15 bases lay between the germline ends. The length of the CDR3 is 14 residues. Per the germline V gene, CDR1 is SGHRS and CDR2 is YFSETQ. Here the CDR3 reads CASSSQDGSDTIYF. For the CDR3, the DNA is TGCGCCAGCAGCTCCCAGGACGGGTCGGACACCATATATTTT. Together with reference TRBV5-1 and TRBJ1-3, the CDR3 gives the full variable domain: KAGVTQTPRYLIKTRGQQVTLSCSPISGHRSVSWYQQTPGQGLQFLFEYFSETQRNKGNFPGRFSGRQFSNSRSEMNVSTLELGDSALYLCASSSQDGSDTIYFGEGSWLTVV.

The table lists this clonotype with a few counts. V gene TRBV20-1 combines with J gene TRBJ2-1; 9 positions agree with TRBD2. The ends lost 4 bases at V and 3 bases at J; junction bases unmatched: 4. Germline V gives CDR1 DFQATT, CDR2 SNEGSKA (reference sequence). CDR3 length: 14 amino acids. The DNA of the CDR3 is TGCAGTGCTACTAGCGGGATTTACTACAATGAGCAGTTCTTC. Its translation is CSATSGIYYNEQFF.

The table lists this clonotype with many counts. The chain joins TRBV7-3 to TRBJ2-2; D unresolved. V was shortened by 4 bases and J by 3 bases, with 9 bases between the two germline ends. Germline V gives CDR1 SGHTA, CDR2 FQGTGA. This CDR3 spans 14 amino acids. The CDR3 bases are TGTGCCAGCAGCTACTCGACCTACACCGGGGAGCTGTTTTTT. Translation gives CASSYSTYTGELFF.

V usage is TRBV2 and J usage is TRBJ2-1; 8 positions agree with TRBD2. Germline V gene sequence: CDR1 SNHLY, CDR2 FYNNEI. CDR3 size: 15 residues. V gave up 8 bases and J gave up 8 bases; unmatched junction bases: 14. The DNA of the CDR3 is TGTGCCAGCCAGCCCGGGACTAGGGGTATCGATGAGCAGTTCTTC. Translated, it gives CASQPGTRGIDEQFF.

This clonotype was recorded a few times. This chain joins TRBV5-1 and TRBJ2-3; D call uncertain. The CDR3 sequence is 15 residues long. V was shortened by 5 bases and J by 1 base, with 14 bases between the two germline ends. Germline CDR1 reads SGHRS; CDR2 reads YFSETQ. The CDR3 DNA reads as TGCGCCAGCAGAGTCGAGTCAGTGGGCACAGATACGCAGTATTTT. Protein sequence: CASRVESVGTDTQYF. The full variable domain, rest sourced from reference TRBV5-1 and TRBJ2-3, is KAGVTQTPRYLIKTRGQQVTLSCSPISGHRSVSWYQQTPGQGLQFLFEYFSETQRNKGNFPGRFSGRQFSNSRSEMNVSTLELGDSALYLCASRVESVGTDTQYFGPGTRLTVL.

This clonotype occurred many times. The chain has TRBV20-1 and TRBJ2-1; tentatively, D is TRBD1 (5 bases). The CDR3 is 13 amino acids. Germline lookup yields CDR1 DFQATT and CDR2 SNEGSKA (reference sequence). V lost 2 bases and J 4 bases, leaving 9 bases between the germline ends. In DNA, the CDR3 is TGCAGTGCTAGACAGGGAAGGTACAATGAGCAGTTCTTC. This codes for CSARQGRYNEQFF.

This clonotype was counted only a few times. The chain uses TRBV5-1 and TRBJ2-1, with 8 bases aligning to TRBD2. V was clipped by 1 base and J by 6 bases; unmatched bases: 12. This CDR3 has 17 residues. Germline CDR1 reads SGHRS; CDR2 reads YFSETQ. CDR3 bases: TGCGCCAGCAGCTTGTACCCGACTAGCGAGCTGGGCAATGAGCAGTTCTTC. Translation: CASSLYPTSELGNEQFF.

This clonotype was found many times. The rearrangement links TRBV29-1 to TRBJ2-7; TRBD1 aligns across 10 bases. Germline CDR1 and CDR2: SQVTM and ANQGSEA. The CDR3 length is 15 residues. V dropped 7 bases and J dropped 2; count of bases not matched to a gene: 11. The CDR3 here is CSAKTRDRGPYEQYF. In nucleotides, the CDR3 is TGCAGCGCTAAAACCCGGGACAGGGGCCCCTACGAGCAGTACTTC.

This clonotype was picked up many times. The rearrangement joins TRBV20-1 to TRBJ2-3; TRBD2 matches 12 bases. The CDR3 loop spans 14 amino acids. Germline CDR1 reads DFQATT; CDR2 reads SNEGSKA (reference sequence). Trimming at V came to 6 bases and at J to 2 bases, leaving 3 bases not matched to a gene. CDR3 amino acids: CSAGLAGTTDTQYF. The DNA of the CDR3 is TGCAGTGCCGGACTAGCGGGGACCACAGATACGCAGTATTTT.

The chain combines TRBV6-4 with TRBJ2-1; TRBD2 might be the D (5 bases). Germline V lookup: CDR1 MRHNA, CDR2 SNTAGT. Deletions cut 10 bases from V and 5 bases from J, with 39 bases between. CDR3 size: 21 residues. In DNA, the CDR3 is TGTGCCACCCGGACTCCTTTCGAGACACAACCCGGCACAGCTAAAAACAATGAGCAGTTCTTC. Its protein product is CATRTPFETQPGTAKNNEQFF.

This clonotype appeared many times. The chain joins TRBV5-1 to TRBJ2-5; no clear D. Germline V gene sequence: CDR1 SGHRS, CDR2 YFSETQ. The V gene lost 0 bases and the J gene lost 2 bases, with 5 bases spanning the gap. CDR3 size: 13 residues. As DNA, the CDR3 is TGCGCCAGCAGCTTGGGGGTTCAAGAGACCCAGTACTTC. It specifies CASSLGVQETQYF.

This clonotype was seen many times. CDR3 protein: CASSLDLDRGYNEQFF. DNA of the CDR3: TGTGCCAGCAGCTTAGATTTGGACAGGGGGTACAATGAGCAGTTCTTC. The chain employs TRBV7-3 and TRBJ2-1; 10 nucleotides line up with TRBD1. Trimming at V came to 2 bases and at J to 4 bases, leaving 5 bases not matched to a gene. CDR3 length: 16 residues. Germline CDR1 is SGHTA and CDR2 is FQGTGA.